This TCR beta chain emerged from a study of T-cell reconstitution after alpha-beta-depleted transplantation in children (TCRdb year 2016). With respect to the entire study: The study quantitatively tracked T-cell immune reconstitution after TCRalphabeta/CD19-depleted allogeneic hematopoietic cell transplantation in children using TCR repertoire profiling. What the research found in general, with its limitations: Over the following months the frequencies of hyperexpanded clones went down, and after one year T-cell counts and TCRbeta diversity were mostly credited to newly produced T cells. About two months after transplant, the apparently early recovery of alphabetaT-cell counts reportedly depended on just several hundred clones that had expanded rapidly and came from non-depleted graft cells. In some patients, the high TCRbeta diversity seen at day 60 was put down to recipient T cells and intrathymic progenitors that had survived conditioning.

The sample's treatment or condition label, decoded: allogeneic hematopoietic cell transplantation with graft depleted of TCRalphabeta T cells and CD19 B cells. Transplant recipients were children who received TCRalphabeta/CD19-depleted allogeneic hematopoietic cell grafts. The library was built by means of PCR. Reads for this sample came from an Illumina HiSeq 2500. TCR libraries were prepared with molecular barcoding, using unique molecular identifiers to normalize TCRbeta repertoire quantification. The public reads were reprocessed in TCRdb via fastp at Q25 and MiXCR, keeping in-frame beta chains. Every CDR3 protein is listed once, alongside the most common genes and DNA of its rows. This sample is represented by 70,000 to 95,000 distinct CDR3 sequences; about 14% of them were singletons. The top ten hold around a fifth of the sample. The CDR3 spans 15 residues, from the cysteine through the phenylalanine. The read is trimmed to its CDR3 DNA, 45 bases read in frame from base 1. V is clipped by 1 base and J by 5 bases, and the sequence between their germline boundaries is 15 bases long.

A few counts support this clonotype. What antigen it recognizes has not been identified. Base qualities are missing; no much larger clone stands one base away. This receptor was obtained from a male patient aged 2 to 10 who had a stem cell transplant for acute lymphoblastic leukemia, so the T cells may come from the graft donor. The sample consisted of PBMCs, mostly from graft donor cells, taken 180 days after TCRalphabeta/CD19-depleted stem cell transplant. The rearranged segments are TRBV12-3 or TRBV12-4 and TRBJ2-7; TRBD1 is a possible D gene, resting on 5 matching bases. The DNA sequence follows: TGTGCCAGCAGTTTAGTGCGTCAGGGTTCCAACGAGCAGTACTTC. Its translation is CASSLVRQGSNEQYF.